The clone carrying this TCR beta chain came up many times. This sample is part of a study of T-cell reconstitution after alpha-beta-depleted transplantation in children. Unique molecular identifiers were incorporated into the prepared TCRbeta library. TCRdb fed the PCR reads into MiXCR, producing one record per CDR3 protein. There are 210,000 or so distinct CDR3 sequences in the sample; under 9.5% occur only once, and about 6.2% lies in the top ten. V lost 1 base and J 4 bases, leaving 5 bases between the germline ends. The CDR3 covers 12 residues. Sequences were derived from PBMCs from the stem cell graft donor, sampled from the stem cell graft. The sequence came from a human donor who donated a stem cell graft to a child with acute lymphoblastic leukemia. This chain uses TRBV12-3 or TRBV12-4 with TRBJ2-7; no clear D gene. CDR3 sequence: CASSLVAYEQYF. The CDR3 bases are TGTGCCAGCAGTTTAGTCGCGTACGAGCAGTACTTC.